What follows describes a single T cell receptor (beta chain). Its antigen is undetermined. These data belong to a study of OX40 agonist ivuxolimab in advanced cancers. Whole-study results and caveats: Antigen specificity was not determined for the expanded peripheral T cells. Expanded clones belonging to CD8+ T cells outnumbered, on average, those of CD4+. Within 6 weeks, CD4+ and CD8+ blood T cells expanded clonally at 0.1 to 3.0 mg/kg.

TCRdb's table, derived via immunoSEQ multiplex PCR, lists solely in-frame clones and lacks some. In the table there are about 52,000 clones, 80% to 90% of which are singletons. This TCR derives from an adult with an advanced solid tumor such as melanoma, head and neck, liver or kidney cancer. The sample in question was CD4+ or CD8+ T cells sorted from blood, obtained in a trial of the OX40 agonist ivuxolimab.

CDR3 in amino acids: CASSLSSGARDTQYF. CDR3 DNA sequence: TGTGCCAGCAGTTTATCTAGCGGGGCTAGAGATACGCAGTATTTT. V gene TRBV27 combines with J gene TRBJ2-3, with TRBD2 matching over 8 bases. Germline V CDR1 and CDR2: MNHEY, SMNVEV (reference sequence). The CDR3 is 15 amino acids. The trim removed 0 bases at V and 5 bases at J, leaving 4 bases unmatched.